This TCR beta chain was observed in a study of blood T cell repertoires in COVID-19. Looking at the study overall: Samples representing acute and convalescent COVID-19 were sourced from the United States, Italy and Spain. In each case, the material was cDNA or gDNA derived from T cells, B-cell-depleted T cells, or PBMCs.

Germline values: CDR1 ENHRY, CDR2 SYGVKD. The ends lost 8 bases at V and 0 bases at J; junction bases unmatched: 11. The CDR3 is 17 residues long. Under the authors' procedure: For nucleated cells, counts were estimated from reference gene primer amplification. The assay was immunoSEQ multiplex PCR, and TCRdb's table has in-frame clones only and misses some. V and J calls plus clone size are reproduced from that table; the DNA served to infer D and trimming. The sample records a few hundred thousand clones, about 84% being singletons. Material for sequencing was peripheral blood. The TCR originated in a man aged 80 or over with acute or convalescent COVID-19. The chain combines TRBV10-3 with TRBJ1-3, with 9 bases matching TRBD1. The CDR3 nucleotides are TGTGCCATCCGACCCGGGACAGGGAAGCTCTCTGGAAACACCATATATTTT. Translated: CAIRPGTGKLSGNTIYF.